This entry lists 29 T cell receptor beta chains sequenced from one sample in a study of human T cells and chemical hapten exposure. One entry per CDR3 protein, called by TCRdb with MiXCR from the RACE reads. The data show roughly 380,000 distinct CDR3 sequences, about 6% seen once. The time point denotes: patch test 2, 6 weeks after DPC sensitization. Treatment: therapeutic diphenylcyclopropenone sensitization with weekly scalp DPC. The material sequenced was whole blood, taken in connection with sensitization to the hapten diphenylcyclopropenone (DPC). The origin of the receptors is a woman between 18 and 30 years old with alopecia areata. Some clones in this sample may be carry-over from other donors' samples.

In this sample, this clonotype turned up many times. The chain recombines TRBV5-1 with TRBJ2-7; the D is unclear. Germline CDR1 and CDR2: SGHRS and YFSETQ. The CDR3 totals 14 residues. Trimming left V 1 base short and J 2 bases short, with 10 bases between. The CDR3 DNA reads TGCGCCAGCAGCTTGCGAGGTGATACCTACGAGCAGTACTTC. This gives the protein CASSLRGDTYEQYF.

This clonotype showed up just a few times. The chain uses TRBV7-3 and TRBJ2-2, with D possibly TRBD2 on 5 matching bases. Germline lookup yields CDR1 SGHTA and CDR2 FQGTGA. Trimming took off 6 bases at V and 4 bases at J, with 15 bases between the two ends. The CDR3 has 15 amino acids. Here the CDR3 DNA reads TGTGCCAGCAGGGCGTGGGAGCGTGGCACCGGGGAGCTGTTTTTT. Protein: CASRAWERGTGELFF.

A few counts support this clonotype. The CDR3 loop is CAISERPITGELFF. DNA of the CDR3: TGTGCCATCAGTGAGAGGCCGATCACCGGGGAGCTGTTTTTT. The genes are TRBV10-3 and TRBJ2-2; the D is unclear. V lost 2 bases to trimming and J lost 4 bases, with 8 bases between them. The germline gives CDR1 ENHRY, CDR2 SYGVKD. CDR3 length: 14 amino acids.

This chain connects TRBV6-2 or TRBV6-3 to TRBJ1-2, with D perhaps TRBD1 (6 bases). This CDR3 has 15 residues. V shed 0 bases and J shed 4 bases, with 12 bases lying between them. Germline lookup yields CDR1 MNHEY and CDR2 SVGEGT. The CDR3 loop is CASSYSSTGPYGYTF. For the CDR3, the DNA is TGTGCCAGCAGTTACTCCTCGACAGGTCCCTATGGCTACACCTTC.

This clonotype was seen at least ten times. The gene calls are TRBV6-6 and TRBJ1-5; D possibly corresponds to TRBD1 (6 bases). This CDR3 is 14 amino acids long. V was trimmed by 8 bases and J by 0 bases, leaving 11 bases between them. Germline V gene data show CDR1 as MNHNY and CDR2 as SVGAGI (reference sequence). The CDR3 DNA is TGTGCCAGCGCGGACAGTTATAGCAATCAGCCCCAGCATTTT. Its translation is CASADSYSNQPQHF.

This clonotype was detected a few times. The chain uses TRBV5-4 and TRBJ1-6; D is perhaps TRBD1 (6 bases). There are 15 residues in the CDR3. V was shortened by 3 bases and J by 9 bases, with 16 bases between the two germline ends. Germline lookup yields CDR1 SGHNT and CDR2 YYREEE (reference sequence). This chain's CDR3 is CASSSQTGGSSPLHF. The CDR3 DNA reads as TGTGCCAGCAGCTCTCAGACAGGTGGATCTTCACCCCTCCACTTT.

The V call is TRBV2, the J call TRBJ2-7; a possible D gene is TRBD1 (6 bases). The CDR3 is made up of 13 amino acids. The germline V gene has CDR1 SNHLY and CDR2 FYNNEI. V was pared by 3 bases and J by 11 bases, with 17 bases between. The CDR3 region has the DNA TGTGCCAGCAGTGATGACCCCCAGGGGATGGAGTACTTC. This sequence encodes CASSDDPQGMEYF.

This clonotype was picked up many times. V is TRBV5-1 and J is TRBJ1-1, with TRBD1 as a possible D gene (6 bases). V lost 4 bases and J lost 4, with 23 bases in between. From germline, CDR1 is SGHRS and CDR2 YFSETQ. The CDR3 length is 17 residues. Written as DNA, the CDR3 is TGCGCCAGCAGCCCCGACTATGCACAGGGTTTTGGCACTGAAGCTTTCTTT. Translation gives CASSPDYAQGFGTEAFF. Combining the CDR3 with reference TRBV5-1 and TRBJ1-1 gives the whole variable domain KAGVTQTPRYLIKTRGQQVTLSCSPISGHRSVSWYQQTPGQGLQFLFEYFSETQRNKGNFPGRFSGRQFSNSRSEMNVSTLELGDSALYLCASSPDYAQGFGTEAFFGQGTRLTVV.

This clonotype was counted ten times or more. The CDR3 region is CSVEMEPGPSTRYEQYF. CDR3 DNA sequence: TGCAGCGTGGAAATGGAACCGGGCCCCTCTACCCGCTACGAGCAGTACTTC. The rearrangement uses TRBV29-1 and TRBJ2-7, with D uncertain. The CDR3 covers 17 residues. Germline values: CDR1 SQVTM, CDR2 ANQGSEA. Trimming removed 6 bases from V and 3 bases from J, with 27 bases in between.

This clonotype appeared many times. The chain employs TRBV19 and TRBJ1-4; perhaps TRBD1 as D (5 bases). CDR1 is LNHDA, CDR2 SQIVND, per germline (reference sequence). V gave up 3 bases and J gave up 3 bases, with 11 bases separating them. CDR3 size: 15 residues. The DNA for the CDR3 is TGTGCCAGTAGTATTGGGGCACCTCCTAATGAAAAACTGTTTTTT. Translated: CASSIGAPPNEKLFF.

This clonotype was observed at least ten times. The genes are TRBV20-1 and TRBJ1-5, with D unclear. The germline gives CDR1 DFQATT, CDR2 SNEGSKA (reference sequence). The V gene lost 5 bases and the J gene lost 1 base, with 9 bases spanning the gap. The CDR3 length is 13 residues. In DNA, the CDR3 is TGCAGTGCTTCCAGCCGGAGCAATCAGCCCCAGCATTTT. Amino acids: CSASSRSNQPQHF.

This clonotype was picked up a small number of times. The V and J genes are TRBV3-1 and TRBJ1-2, with 9 nucleotides matching TRBD1. The CDR3 sequence is 15 residues long. The V segment lost 4 bases and the J segment 6 bases; nucleotides outside the gene matches: 9. Germline V gene sequence: CDR1 LGHDT, CDR2 YNNKEL (reference sequence). CDR3 DNA sequence: TGTGCCAGCAGCCCCCGGACAGGGGAGAGGGATGGCTACACCTTC. The encoded protein is CASSPRTGERDGYTF.

This clonotype was seen more than once but under ten times. The chain uses TRBV20-1 and TRBJ1-1, with D tentatively TRBD1 (5 bases). V lost 0 bases to trimming and J lost 0 bases, with 14 bases between them. The CDR3 spans 16 residues. CDR1 is DFQATT, CDR2 SNEGSKA, per germline (reference sequence). In DNA, the CDR3 is TGCAGTGCTAGAGATCGGGCAGGGTACCTGAACACTGAAGCTTTCTTT. This gives the protein CSARDRAGYLNTEAFF.

The V call is TRBV5-1, the J call TRBJ2-7; D not certain. This CDR3 region has 13 residues. V was pared by 3 bases and J by 6 bases, with 13 bases between. CDR1 and CDR2 (germline): SGHRS, YFSETQ. CDR3 DNA: TGCGCCAGCAGCTCCACGGAGCGAGGCGAGCAGTACTTC. It codes for CASSSTERGEQYF. Full variable domain (missing parts from reference TRBV5-1 and TRBJ2-7): KAGVTQTPRYLIKTRGQQVTLSCSPISGHRSVSWYQQTPGQGLQFLFEYFSETQRNKGNFPGRFSGRQFSNSRSEMNVSTLELGDSALYLCASSSTERGEQYFGPGTRLTVT.

This clonotype was detected ten times or more. This chain links TRBV6-6 with TRBJ1-5, with D possibly being TRBD1 (6 bases). The germline V gene encodes CDR1 MNHNY and CDR2 SVGAGI (reference sequence). The CDR3 is 14 residues long. Trimming shortened V by 2 bases and J by 7 bases, and 12 bases separated the two germline ends. CDR3 protein: CASSYGQPSQPQHF. DNA of the CDR3: TGTGCCAGCAGTTACGGACAGCCCTCACAGCCCCAGCATTTT.

This clonotype was counted at least ten times. V and J are TRBV5-1 and TRBJ2-5; no clear D. The CDR3 extends over 15 amino acids. The ends were cut back, 4 bases at V and 1 base at J, with 14 bases in the middle. Germline values: CDR1 SGHRS, CDR2 YFSETQ. CDR3 in DNA: TGCGCCAGCAGCGTACGCCCTTGGGGCCAAGAGACCCAGTACTTC. This codes for CASSVRPWGQETQYF. The full variable domain, completed using reference TRBV5-1 and TRBJ2-5, is KAGVTQTPRYLIKTRGQQVTLSCSPISGHRSVSWYQQTPGQGLQFLFEYFSETQRNKGNFPGRFSGRQFSNSRSEMNVSTLELGDSALYLCASSVRPWGQETQYFGPGTRLLVL.

This clonotype has at least ten counts. The chain carries TRBV5-6 and TRBJ1-5, with 10 bases that match TRBD1. Germline lookup yields CDR1 SGHDT and CDR2 YYEEEE. This CDR3 is built from 15 residues. J gave up 7 bases and V 3 bases, and 7 bases lay outside the gene matches. As DNA, the CDR3 is TGTGCCAGCAGCTCATCCGGGACAGGGGAACAGCCCCAGCATTTT. Encoded protein: CASSSSGTGEQPQHF.

This clonotype occurred many times. CDR3 residues: CASSEKDTQYF. In DNA, the CDR3 is TGTGCCAGCAGTGAAAAAGATACGCAGTATTTT. The chain uses TRBV2 and TRBJ2-3; D gene uncertain. The germline CDR1 and CDR2 sequences are SNHLY and FYNNEI. The CDR3 consists of 11 residues. Deletions cut 2 bases from V and 5 bases from J, with 2 bases between.

The rearrangement joins TRBV4-1 to TRBJ2-3; 8 bases line up with TRBD1. With V trimmed by 0 bases and J by 4 bases, 9 bases remained unmatched. Germline-derived CDR1 and CDR2 are MGHRA and YSYEKL. CDR3 length equals 17 residues. The CDR3 loop is CASSQDPGQGSSDTQYF. CDR3 DNA sequence: TGCGCCAGCAGCCAAGATCCCGGACAGGGTAGTTCAGATACGCAGTATTTT.

The V gene is TRBV7-2, the J gene TRBJ2-1; 13 bases map to TRBD2. Germline-derived CDR1 and CDR2 are SGHTA and FQGNSA. With V trimmed by 5 bases and J by 2 bases, 3 bases remained unmatched. The CDR3 contains 16 residues. Here the CDR3 reads CASSLTSGGAYNEQFF. Written as DNA, the CDR3 is TGTGCCAGCAGCCTTACTAGCGGGGGGGCCTACAATGAGCAGTTCTTC.

This clonotype appeared a few times. The chain uses TRBV7-2 and TRBJ1-2; no definite D call. Trimming cost V 2 bases and J 6 bases, with 13 bases left between them. Germline CDR1 SGHTA, CDR2 FQGNSA. CDR3 length: 14 amino acids. This chain's CDR3 is CASSLLRQSDGYTF. The DNA for the CDR3 is TGTGCCAGCAGCTTACTGAGACAAAGCGATGGCTACACCTTC.

The chain is built from TRBV12-3 or TRBV12-4 and TRBJ2-7; 8 nucleotides line up with TRBD1. The CDR3 is made up of 12 amino acids. CDR3 region: CASGQGASEQYF. CDR3 in DNA: TGTGCGTCCGGGCAGGGGGCTAGCGAGCAGTACTTC.

This chain uses TRBV12-3 or TRBV12-4 with TRBJ1-2, with 7 bases identical to TRBD1. CDR3 length: 14 amino acids. Trimming cost V 4 bases and J 8 bases; bases outside gene matches: 10. CDR3 sequence reads: CASSWGTDPGGYTF. In DNA, the CDR3 is TGTGCCAGCAGTTGGGGGACAGATCCTGGAGGCTACACCTTC.

The chain couples TRBV6-2 or TRBV6-3 to TRBJ1-5, with D perhaps TRBD1 (5 bases). From germline, CDR1 is MNHEY and CDR2 SVGEGT. The CDR3 has 16 amino acids. V was trimmed by 6 bases and J by 8 bases, leaving 23 bases between them. DNA of the CDR3: TGTGCCAGCAGACCTACGGACACGTGGCCAATGAAGCCCCAGCATTTT. Its translation is CASRPTDTWPMKPQHF.

This clonotype was seen at least ten times. V and J are TRBV10-3 and TRBJ1-4; 7 positions match TRBD1. The J segment lost 4 bases and the V segment lost 2 bases, leaving 4 bases of the junction unmatched. Germline V gives CDR1 ENHRY, CDR2 SYGVKD. The CDR3 extends over 15 amino acids. CDR3 amino acids: CAISEPGQHNEKLFF. The CDR3 nucleotides read TGTGCCATCAGTGAGCCGGGACAGCATAATGAAAAACTGTTTTTT.

This chain uses TRBV6-1 with TRBJ2-4; 7 nucleotides line up with TRBD1. The CDR3 length is 16 residues. The germline CDR1 and CDR2 sequences are MNHNS and SASEGT. V trimming: 7 bases; J trimming: 0 bases; junction bases outside the gene matches: 9. The CDR3 nucleotides are TGTGCCAGCACCCTACAGGGGTCCGTAGCCAAAAACATTCAGTACTTC. This codes for CASTLQGSVAKNIQYF.

The rearrangement joins TRBV5-1 to TRBJ1-4; 11 positions agree with TRBD1. This CDR3 contains 14 residues. Germline V gives CDR1 SGHRS, CDR2 YFSETQ. Trimming took 3 bases from V and 8 from J; bases not matched to a gene: 3. This chain's CDR3 is CASSWTGGVEKLFF. CDR3 DNA sequence: TGCGCCAGCAGCTGGACAGGGGGCGTCGAAAAACTGTTTTTT.

V and J are TRBV28 and TRBJ2-7; D is unresolved. This CDR3 has 13 residues. Per the germline V gene, CDR1 is MDHEN and CDR2 is SYDVKM. V was clipped by 4 bases and J by 3 bases, with 10 bases between them. The CDR3 nucleotides are TGTGCCAGCAGTTCTCCGGATTTCTACGAGCAGTACTTC. This gives the protein CASSSPDFYEQYF.

This clonotype occurred a few times. This chain joins TRBV12-3 or TRBV12-4 and TRBJ1-4; D is perhaps TRBD1 (6 bases). The ends were cut back, 1 base at V and 7 bases at J, with 22 bases in the middle. The CDR3 loop spans 18 amino acids. DNA of the CDR3: TGTGCCAGCAGTTTAGGACGGTCCGGGGGGGGCGCCCCTGAAAAACTGTTTTTT. Translating it yields CASSLGRSGGGAPEKLFF.